The rows below give T cell receptor beta chains drawn from one sample of a study of cytomegalovirus exposure and HLA in healthy donors. TCRdb's copy holds only in-frame clones and misses some; the assay was immunoSEQ multiplex PCR. The table includes fewer than 150,000 clones, roughly 70% detected once. Sequencing was performed on PBMCs. Every receptor here comes from a man aged 18 to 29 in good health and CMV-seropositive. The CDR3 runs from the conserved cysteine through the conserved F or W. D genes are given only for firm matches. Size tells how often a clone was seen (once, few, many) or the class of an expanded clone, and some rows leave it out.

v_gene	d_gene	j_gene	abundance	CDR3nt	CDR3aa
TRBV2	.	TRBJ1-4	.	TGTGCCAGCAGTGACGCAGGGCTTGGGGAAAAACTGTTTTTT	CASSDAGLGEKLFF
TRBV6-5	TRBD1	TRBJ2-1	.	TGTGCCAGCAGATTTGACAGGGGATCCTACAATGAGCAGTTCTTC	CASRFDRGSYNEQFF
TRBV7-2	TRBD1	TRBJ2-5	.	TGTGCCAGCACGCCCCGGGACAGGTTTGAAGAGACCCAGTACTTC	CASTPRDRFEETQYF
TRBV28	TRBD1	TRBJ1-2	.	TGTGCCAGCAGAAACTCCGGGACAGTCATTTCTTATGGCTACACCTTC	CASRNSGTVISYGYTF
TRBV5-4	TRBD1	TRBJ1-1	few	TGTGCCAGCAGCTTTCCGGTTGGACAGGCAACAGACGGGAACACTGAAGCTTTCTTT	CASSFPVGQATDGNTEAFF
TRBV19	.	TRBJ1-1	.	TGTGCCAGTAGGGAGGGGAACACTGAAGCTTTCTTT	CASREGNTEAFF
TRBV25-1	TRBD1	TRBJ1-4	once	TGTGCCAGCAGTGGGTACAGGGGCCTCAATGAAAAACTGTTTTTT	CASSGYRGLNEKLFF
TRBV18	.	TRBJ2-3	.	TGTGCCAACTCCCGGACGGACACCCCGATCGTGGATACGCAGTATTTT	CANSRTDTPIVDTQYF
TRBV6-5	.	TRBJ2-6	.	TGTGCCAGCAGTTCCGGGTACTCTGGGGCCAACGTCCTGACTTTC	CASSSGYSGANVLTF
TRBV7-9	TRBD2	TRBJ2-1	.	TGTGCCAGCAGCCCTCGGGGGGGCCAGTCCTACAATGAGCAGTTCTTC	CASSPRGGQSYNEQFF
TRBV30	.	TRBJ2-7	.	TGTGCCTGGGGTAGGACAATGTTCTCCTACGAGCAGTACTTC	CAWGRTMFSYEQYF
TRBV5-6	.	TRBJ2-3	few	TGTGCCAGCAGCTTGGCAGTGGTGCGGGGCACAGATACGCAGTATTTT	CASSLAVVRGTDTQYF
TRBV6-1	.	TRBJ2-6	few	TGTGCCAGCCAACAGCCCTCTGGGGCCAACGTCCTGACTTTC	CASQQPSGANVLTF
TRBV6-1	.	TRBJ1-4	once	TGTGCCAGCAATCGACAGGTGGAGAAGAGGTATAGGCCCTTTTTT	CASNRQVEKRYRPFF
TRBV2	.	TRBJ1-6	.	TGTGCCAGCACTCTTCGCGGGTTAGGATCACCCCTCCACTTT	CASTLRGLGSPLHF
TRBV29-1	TRBD2	TRBJ2-2	.	TGCAGCGTCCCCAATCAGCGGGGGGCGAACACCGGGGAGCTGTTTTTT	CSVPNQRGANTGELFF
TRBV9	TRBD2	TRBJ2-5	.	TGTGCCAGCAGCGCAAATAGCGGGGGGAAAGAGACCCAGTACTTC	CASSANSGGKETQYF
TRBV5-1	.	TRBJ2-5	once	TGCGCCAGCAGCTTGGGCGGAGGAGAGACCCAGTACTTC	CASSLGGGETQYF
TRBV19	.	TRBJ1-1	.	TGTGCCAGTAGTATAGCAGGCTTAAGAATGAACACTGAAGCTTTCTTT	CASSIAGLRMNTEAFF
TRBV4-1	.	TRBJ2-5	.	TGCGCCAGCAGCCAATCCCAGGGGTTAGAGACCCAGTACTTC	CASSQSQGLETQYF
TRBV11-1	TRBD1	TRBJ2-7	.	TGTGCCAGCAGCTTACGGGACAGGGGTAACTACGAGCAGTACTTC	CASSLRDRGNYEQYF
TRBV6-5	TRBD2	TRBJ2-6	.	TGTGCCAGCAGTTACTCGAGCGGGGCTGGGGCCAACGTCCTGACTTTC	CASSYSSGAGANVLTF
TRBV6-1	.	TRBJ1-5	many	TGTGCCAGCAGTGAAGGACAGGCAGCTCAGCCCCAGCATTTT	CASSEGQAAQPQHF
TRBV27	TRBD1	TRBJ2-3	.	TGTGCCAGCCGGGACAGGGGGCATTATACGCAGTATTTT	CASRDRGHYTQYF
TRBV18	TRBD1	TRBJ1-6	.	TGTGCCAGCTCACCTAACAGGGGTGATTCACCCCTCCACTTT	CASSPNRGDSPLHF
TRBV19	TRBD1	TRBJ2-7	.	TGTGCCAGTAGTATAGCAGGGGGCAGGGGGATGGAGGACGAGCAGTACTTC	CASSIAGGRGMEDEQYF
TRBV4-1	TRBD2	TRBJ2-5	.	TGCGCCAGCAGCCTTAGGTTCGGAGCGGGACAAGAGACCCAGTACTTC	CASSLRFGAGQETQYF
TRBV4-1	TRBD1	TRBJ1-1	.	TGCGCCAGCAGCCAAGGACAGGGACGGTTTGATGACACTGAAGCTTTCTTT	CASSQGQGRFDDTEAFF
TRBV7-2	.	TRBJ2-7	.	TGTGCCAGCAGCCCACGACAGAAGAGCTCCTACGAGCAGTACTTC	CASSPRQKSSYEQYF
TRBV2	.	TRBJ2-1	few	TGTGCCAGCAGTGATCCCGGAGTCCACTACAATGAGCAGTTCTTC	CASSDPGVHYNEQFF
TRBV9	.	TRBJ1-6	.	TGTGCCAGCAGCCCCCAGGGGTACGCCTATAATTCACCCCTCCACTTT	CASSPQGYAYNSPLHF
TRBV7-2	.	TRBJ1-4	.	TGTGCCAGCAGCTTAGCGCTCGGGGGGCAGTTTGATGAAAAACTGTTTTTT	CASSLALGGQFDEKLFF
TRBV5-1	TRBD1	TRBJ2-2	.	TGCGCCAGCAGTTGGGACAGGATTATCCTCGGCACCGGGGAGCTGTTTTTT	CASSWDRIILGTGELFF
TRBV7-9	TRBD1	TRBJ2-1	few	TGTGCCAGCAGCTTAACAGGGGGCCCAGGGGTAAAGCAGTTCTTC	CASSLTGGPGVKQFF
TRBV7-9	TRBD1	TRBJ1-4	few	TGTGCCAGCAGTCCGAGATTCACAGGGGGAGTAACTAATGAAAAACTGTTTTTT	CASSPRFTGGVTNEKLFF